This TCR beta chain emerged from a study of T cell changes during pregnancy in multiple sclerosis. The ends lost 0 bases at V and 5 bases at J; junction bases unmatched: 7. Germline CDR1 reads MNHEY; CDR2 reads SMNVEV (reference sequence). The CDR3 spans 16 residues. Profiling relied on immunoSEQ multiplex PCR, and the TCRdb table lists in-frame clones only, not all of them. The data show some 85,000 clones, about 96% seen once. The TCR was taken from a female donor with multiple sclerosis, enrolled in a pregnancy study. The material was peripheral blood, obtained in the second trimester of pregnancy. V is TRBV27 and J is TRBJ2-5, with TRBD1 identical over 9 bases. The CDR3 coding sequence is TGTGCCAGCAGTTTATCCGGACAGGGGCTTTGGGAGACCCAGTACTTC. Protein: CASSLSGQGLWETQYF.